The source of this TCR beta chain is a study of blood T cell repertoires in COVID-19. The wider study: Samples of COVID-19 (acute and convalescent) were obtained from the United States, Italy and Spain. The cDNA or gDNA used as material had been derived from T cells, B-cell-depleted T cells, or PBMCs.

Germline CDR1 GTSNPN, CDR2 SVGIG (reference sequence). V lost 2 bases and J lost 5; bases outside the gene matches: 8. The CDR3 is made up of 15 amino acids. Per the study methods: Reference gene primer amplification yielded estimated nucleated cell counts. Assay used: immunoSEQ multiplex PCR; TCRdb lists only in-frame clones, some missing. V, J and clone size are those of that table, while D and trimming were read from the DNA. The sample lists some 200,000 clones, around 81% occurring once. This chain uses TRBV30 with TRBJ1-5; 8 positions agree with TRBD1. Sequenced sample: peripheral blood. The TCR sequence derives from an older woman with acute or convalescent COVID-19. The CDR3 nucleotides are TGTGCCTGGAGTACTGGCAGGGGGCCGGATCAGCCCCAGCATTTT. It yields the protein CAWSTGRGPDQPQHF.